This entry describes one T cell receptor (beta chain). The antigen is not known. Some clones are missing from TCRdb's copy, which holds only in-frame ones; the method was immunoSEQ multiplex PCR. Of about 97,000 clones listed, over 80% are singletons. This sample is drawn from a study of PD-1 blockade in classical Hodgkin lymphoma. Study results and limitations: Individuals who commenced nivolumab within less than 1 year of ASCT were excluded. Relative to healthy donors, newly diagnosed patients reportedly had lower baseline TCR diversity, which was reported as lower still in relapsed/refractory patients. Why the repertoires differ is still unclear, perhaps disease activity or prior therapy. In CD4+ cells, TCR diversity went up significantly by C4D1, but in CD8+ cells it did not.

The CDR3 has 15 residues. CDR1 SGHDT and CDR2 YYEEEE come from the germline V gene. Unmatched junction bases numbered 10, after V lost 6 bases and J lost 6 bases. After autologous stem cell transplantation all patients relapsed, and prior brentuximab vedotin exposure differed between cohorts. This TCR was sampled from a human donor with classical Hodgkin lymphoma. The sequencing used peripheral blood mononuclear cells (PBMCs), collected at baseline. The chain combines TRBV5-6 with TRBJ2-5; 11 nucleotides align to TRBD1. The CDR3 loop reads CASTQWDRGMQTQYF. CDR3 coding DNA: TGTGCCAGCACCCAATGGGACAGGGGGATGCAGACCCAGTACTTC.